Each of the 9 T cell receptor beta chains below was sequenced from the same sample in a study of blood T cell repertoires in COVID-19. The repertoire was sequenced with immunoSEQ multiplex PCR; TCRdb's copy has only in-frame clones and lacks some. The profile shows more than 90,000 clones, about 89% of them singletons. Sample: peripheral blood. These TCRs come from a man between 40 and 49 years old with acute or convalescent COVID-19.

The rearrangement joins TRBV18 to TRBJ1-3, with 7 bases fitting TRBD1. Germline V gene sequence: CDR1 KGHSH, CDR2 LQKENI. The CDR3 runs to 14 residues. Losses at the gene ends were 6 bases for V and 2 bases for J; bases not matched to a gene: 4. The CDR3 DNA sequence: TGTGCCAGCTCCCCTCAGGGGGCTGGAAACACCATATATTTT. It encodes CASSPQGAGNTIYF.

This chain links TRBV11-2 with TRBJ2-4; D possibly corresponds to TRBD1 (6 bases). The CDR3 spans 15 residues. The germline gives CDR1 SGHAT, CDR2 FQNNGV. Deletions cut 4 bases from V and 5 bases from J, with 15 bases between. Written as DNA, the CDR3 is TGTGCCAGCAGCTACACCAGTGGGGGCGAAAACATTCAGTACTTC. Protein: CASSYTSGGENIQYF. Full variable domain (rest looked up from reference TRBV11-2 and TRBJ2-4): EAGVAQSPRYKIIEKRQSVAFWCNPISGHATLYWYQQILGQGPKLLIQFQNNGVVDDSQLPKDRFSAERLKGVDSTLKIQPAKLEDSAVYLCASSYTSGGENIQYFGAGTRLSVL.

The chain is built from TRBV5-1 and TRBJ2-1, with a tentative D call TRBD1 (6 bases). Germline CDR1 SGHRS, CDR2 YFSETQ. The CDR3 has 14 amino acids. With 4 bases removed from V and 4 bases from J, the gap between germline ends came to 12 bases. The CDR3 DNA reads as TGCGCCAGCAGCATCCGGGACACATACAATGAGCAGTTCTTC. The encoded protein is CASSIRDTYNEQFF. Variable domain in full (rest from reference TRBV5-1 and TRBJ2-1): KAGVTQTPRYLIKTRGQQVTLSCSPISGHRSVSWYQQTPGQGLQFLFEYFSETQRNKGNFPGRFSGRQFSNSRSEMNVSTLELGDSALYLCASSIRDTYNEQFFGPGTRLTVL.

In its sample, this clone was seen once. V gene TRBV11-2 combines with J gene TRBJ2-7, with D uncertain. V was trimmed by 4 bases and J by 3 bases, leaving 4 bases between them. CDR3 length: 11 amino acids. CDR1 is SGHAT and CDR2 is FQNNGV in the germline V gene. The CDR3 DNA is TGTGCCAGCAGCTCCGGCTACGAGCAGTACTTC. Protein: CASSSGYEQYF. The full variable domain, completed using reference TRBV11-2 and TRBJ2-7, is EAGVAQSPRYKIIEKRQSVAFWCNPISGHATLYWYQQILGQGPKLLIQFQNNGVVDDSQLPKDRFSAERLKGVDSTLKIQPAKLEDSAVYLCASSSGYEQYFGPGTRLTVT.

V gene TRBV9 combines with J gene TRBJ2-4; 11 nucleotides line up with TRBD2. The germline V gene has CDR1 SGDLS and CDR2 YYNGEE. V lost 3 bases, J lost 11 bases, and 10 bases stayed unmatched. CDR3 size: 15 residues. The DNA for the CDR3 is TGTGCCAGCAGCGCCTCTGAATTGACTAGCGGGGTTCAGTACTTC. The encoded protein is CASSASELTSGVQYF.

The V gene is TRBV27, the J gene TRBJ1-4; weak D call: TRBD1 (6 bases). The CDR3 length is 14 residues. The germline V gene encodes CDR1 MNHEY and CDR2 SMNVEV (reference sequence). Trimming pared 3 bases from V and 6 bases from J, leaving 11 bases between. The CDR3 reads CASSFRGPDEKLFF. CDR3 in DNA: TGTGCCAGCAGTTTCAGGGGCCCAGATGAAAAACTGTTTTTT. Looking up the rest from reference TRBV27 and TRBJ1-4 gives the full variable domain: EAQVTQNPRYLITVTGKKLTVTCSQNMNHEYMSWYRQDPGLGLRQIYYSMNVEVTDKGDVPEGYKVSRKEKRNFPLILESPSPNQTSLYFCASSFRGPDEKLFFGSGTQLSVL.

The CDR3 region is CASSDRGKVTQYF. As DNA, the CDR3 is TGTGCCAGCAGTGATAGGGGGAAAGTGACCCAGTACTTC. The rearrangement joins TRBV6-1 to TRBJ2-5; D might be TRBD1 (6 bases). Germline V gene sequence: CDR1 MNHNS, CDR2 SASEGT. This CDR3 region has 13 residues. The V and J ends lost 3 bases and 7 bases respectively, with 12 bases between them.

This clone has just one count. This chain connects TRBV12-3 or TRBV12-4 to TRBJ2-1, with D perhaps TRBD1 (5 bases). This CDR3 region has 12 residues. Between the trimmed V and J ends, which lost 3 bases and 8 bases, there was a span of 8 bases. CDR3 loop: CASSFLGHEQFF. The CDR3 DNA follows: TGTGCCAGCAGTTTTTTGGGGCATGAGCAGTTCTTC.

This clone came up once. CDR3 in DNA: TGTGCCAGCAGTGGAGAGGGCAATCAGCCCCAGCATTTT. This encodes CASSGEGNQPQHF. The V gene is TRBV25-1, the J gene TRBJ1-5; D uncertain. Germline lookup yields CDR1 MGHDK and CDR2 SYGVNS. The CDR3 is 13 amino acids. V was pared by 4 bases and J by 2 bases, with 6 bases between.